This T cell receptor (beta chain) was obtained from a study of blood T cells in healthy people across ages. Study summary: Per every two T cells, about one barcoded beta molecule was captured by template switching.

For this clonotype: Its antigen remains unknown. The junction departs from the called germline gene at one end, perhaps through a read error.

The CDR3 is 15 amino acids. Overall study results and limits: The diversity estimates, figures obtained from one million T cells, were considered underestimates.

Sample-barcoded 5' priming and a J-beta primer mix drove a second PCR of about 7 to 12 cycles. TCRdb analysed the 5' RACE reads with MiXCR anew, one entry per CDR3 protein. The sample shows roughly 1.5 million distinct CDR3 sequences, roughly 43% of them seen only once. The chain is built from TRBV12-3 or TRBV12-4 and TRBJ1-2; D may be TRBD1 (6 bases). This clonotype was sampled from a woman aged 18-29 years in good health. Sequenced sample: blood. CDR3 DNA: TGTGCCAGCACCGGGACACCACTTTCTAACTATGGCCACACCTTC. Translation gives CASTGTPLSNYGHTF.